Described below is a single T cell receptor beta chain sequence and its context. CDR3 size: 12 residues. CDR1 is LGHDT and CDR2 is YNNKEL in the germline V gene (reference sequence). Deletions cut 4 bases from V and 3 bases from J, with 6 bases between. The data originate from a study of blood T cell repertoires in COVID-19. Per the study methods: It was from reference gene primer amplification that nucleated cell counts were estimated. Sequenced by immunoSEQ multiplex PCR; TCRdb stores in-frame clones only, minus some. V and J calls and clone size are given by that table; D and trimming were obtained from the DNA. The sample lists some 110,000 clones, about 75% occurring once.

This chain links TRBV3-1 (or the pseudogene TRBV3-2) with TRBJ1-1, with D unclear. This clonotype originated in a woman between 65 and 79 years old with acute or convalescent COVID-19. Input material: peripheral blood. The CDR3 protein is CASSRQYTEAFF. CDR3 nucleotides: TGTGCCAGCAGCCGTCAGTACACTGAAGCTTTCTTT.